Following are 9 T cell receptor beta chains from one sample sequenced in a study of blood T cells in healthy people across ages. Together with a sample-barcoded 5' primer, a J-beta primer mix was included in a second PCR lasting about 7 to 12 cycles. Each CDR3 protein gets one entry after TCRdb re-called the 5' RACE reads with MiXCR. The top ten hold 20% to 25% of the sample, which has about 580,000 distinct CDR3 sequences, roughly 43% seen once. Sequenced material: blood. The receptors originated from an elderly man in good health.

This chain connects TRBV28 to TRBJ2-1; TRBD1 aligns across 8 bases. Germline loops: CDR1 MDHEN, CDR2 SYDVKM. Losses at the gene ends were 6 bases for V and 3 bases for J; bases not matched to a gene: 10. The CDR3 is 16 amino acids. The CDR3 region is CASRTKGQGGYNEQFF. CDR3 DNA sequence: TGTGCCAGCAGGACTAAAGGACAGGGTGGCTACAATGAGCAGTTCTTC.

The gene calls are TRBV11-2 and TRBJ2-1, with D possibly being TRBD2 (7 bases). Germline-derived CDR1 and CDR2 are SGHAT and FQNNGV. This CDR3 spans 17 amino acids. The V end lost 1 base, the J end lost 0 bases, and 13 bases lay between the germline ends. This CDR3 reads CASSLGGGASSYNEQFF. The CDR3 DNA is TGTGCCAGCAGCTTAGGGGGGGGCGCCAGCTCCTACAATGAGCAGTTCTTC.

The chain recombines TRBV2 with TRBJ2-5; D is unclear. The CDR3 consists of 12 residues. Germline CDR1 and CDR2: SNHLY and FYNNEI. V shed 6 bases and J shed 4 bases, with 9 bases lying between them. CDR3 bases: TGTGCCAGCAGGGGTTGGGGAGAGACCCAGTACTTC. As protein: CASRGWGETQYF. The full variable domain, rest sourced from reference TRBV2 and TRBJ2-5, is EPEVTQTPSHQVTQMGQEVILRCVPISNHLYFYWYRQILGQKVEFLVSFYNNEISEKSEIFDDQFSVERPDGSNFTLKIRSTKLEDSAMYFCASRGWGETQYFGPGTRLLVL.

The chain employs TRBV11-1 and TRBJ2-3; TRBD2 aligns across 8 bases. Germline V CDR1 and CDR2: SGHAT, FQDESV (reference sequence). CDR3 length: 12 residues. V gave up 5 bases and J gave up 8 bases; unmatched junction bases: 3. In DNA form, the CDR3 reads TGTGCCAGCAGCCGGGAGGGATCTACGCAGTATTTT. This gives the protein CASSREGSTQYF.

This clonotype was counted between two and nine times. J is TRBJ2-3 and V is TRBV4-3; TRBD2 matches at 10 bases. The V and J ends lost 1 base and 0 bases, in that order; junction bases with no gene match: 19. Germline V gene sequence: CDR1 LGHNA, CDR2 YSLEER. This CDR3 has 22 amino acids. The CDR3 nucleotides are TGCGCCAGCAGCCAAGTCTTGGTAGCGGGGGGCCTGAGCTCAGCTAGCACAGATACGCAGTATTTT. It yields the protein CASSQVLVAGGLSSASTDTQYF.

This clonotype has more than one count but fewer than ten. This chain joins TRBV12-3 or TRBV12-4 and TRBJ1-5; 9 nucleotides line up with TRBD1. The V and J ends lost 5 bases and 6 bases, in that order; junction bases with no gene match: 5. CDR3 length: 14 residues. The CDR3 reads CASSKTGGGQPQHF. CDR3 in DNA: TGTGCCAGCAGTAAGACAGGGGGTGGTCAGCCCCAGCATTTT.

This clonotype was found a few times. The genes are TRBV6-2 or TRBV6-3 and TRBJ1-6; 9 nucleotides agree with TRBD1. CDR1 is MNHEY, CDR2 SVGEGT, per germline. This CDR3 has 15 residues. V dropped 6 bases and J dropped 8; count of bases not matched to a gene: 8. CDR3 in DNA: TGTGCCAGCAGGGGGACAGGGTCATGGCATTCACCCCTCCACTTT. This gives the protein CASRGTGSWHSPLHF.

The sample holds many counts of this clonotype. V is TRBV6-5 and J is TRBJ1-6; no definite D call. The CDR3 runs 14 residues. Germline CDR1 and CDR2: MNHEY and SVGAGI. Trimming took off 5 bases at V and 5 bases at J, with 10 bases between the two ends. The CDR3 DNA reads as TGTGCCAGCAGTACCCCCGGGAATAATTCACCCCTCCACTTT. Its protein product is CASSTPGNNSPLHF.

The chain employs TRBV29-1 and TRBJ2-1; 13 nucleotides match TRBD2. V lost 7 bases to trimming and J lost 10 bases; unmatched junction nucleotides: 10. The CDR3 runs to 14 residues. Germline V gives CDR1 SQVTM, CDR2 ANQGSEA. The CDR3 nucleotides read TGCAGCGCAGGGGGACTAGCGGGACGGGAGGAGCAGTTCTTC. This gives the protein CSAGGLAGREEQFF.